This TCR beta chain was sequenced in a study of blood T cell repertoires in COVID-19. At the level of the study: Sources were T cells, B-cell-depleted T cells, or PBMCs; the material itself was cDNA or gDNA.

Per germline, CDR1 SQVTM and CDR2 ANQGSEA. The V segment lost 5 bases and the J segment 7 bases; nucleotides outside the gene matches: 11. The CDR3 totals 14 residues. Recruitment covered about two dozen US areas and drew participants whose ages spanned roughly 18 to 95 years. In the authors' workflow: Reference gene primer amplification gave nucleated cell count estimates. The protocol was immunoSEQ multiplex PCR, while the TCRdb copy is restricted to in-frame clones and leaves out a portion. For V, J and clone size, that table is used; D and trimming come from the DNA. The data show 85,000 to 130,000 clones, 70% to 90% seen once.

The chain uses TRBV29-1 and TRBJ2-7, with 10 bases identical to TRBD2. The sequenced material came from PBMCs or T cells enriched from blood (not recorded which). This receptor was obtained from a woman aged 45-60 years who had recovered from COVID-19. CDR3 loop: CSVRSGRGYGEQYF. DNA of the CDR3: TGCAGCGTTAGAAGCGGGAGGGGATATGGGGAGCAGTACTTC.